The T cell receptor gamma chain under discussion was sequenced for a study of Vδ1+ human thymocytes. As concerns this clone: Its target is unknown. The same CDR3 also results from other DNA sequences found in this sample.

This CDR3 has 14 amino acids. V dropped 1 base and J dropped 1; count of bases not matched to a gene: 4. Germline CDR1 EGSTGY, CDR2 YDSYTSSV. Study-level results: In the thymus, TRG and TRD repertoires looked highly polyclonal with Gaussian CDR3 lengths.

Extracted RNA was reverse transcribed into cDNA. Multiplex PCR used pooled V-gene forward primers and a constant-region reverse primer to amplify CDR3s. TCRdb re-called clones from the multiplex PCR reads using CATT. Of approximately 40,000 gamma-chain clones detected, 20% to 25% appear once; the ten largest clones hold about 2%. Sequenced material: Vdelta1+ gamma-delta thymocytes from the thymus. Regarding subset: FACS-sorted CD3+ TCRalphabeta- TCRVdelta1+ TCRVdelta2- thymocytes. The chain employs TRGV4 and TRGJ1 or TRGJ2. The sequence was collected from a girl under three years old who had congenital heart surgery. Here the CDR3 DNA reads TGTGCCACCTGGGATGGTACTAATTATTATAAGAAACTCTTT. This encodes CATWDGTNYYKKLF.